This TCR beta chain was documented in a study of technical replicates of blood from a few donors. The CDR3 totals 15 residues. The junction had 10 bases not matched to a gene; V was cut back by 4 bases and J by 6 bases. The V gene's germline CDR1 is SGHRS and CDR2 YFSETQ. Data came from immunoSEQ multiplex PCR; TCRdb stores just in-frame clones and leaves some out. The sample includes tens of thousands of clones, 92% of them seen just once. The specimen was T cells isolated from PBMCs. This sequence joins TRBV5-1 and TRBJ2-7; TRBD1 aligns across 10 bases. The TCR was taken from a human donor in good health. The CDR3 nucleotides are TGCGCCAGCAGCCCCGGACAGGGGGAAGCGGGCGAGCAGTACTTC. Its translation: CASSPGQGEAGEQYF.